What follows is one TCR beta chain and its context. Its antigen remains unknown. The PCR contained 60 Vbeta and 13 Jbeta primers. The repertoire was sequenced with immunoSEQ multiplex PCR; TCRdb's copy has only in-frame clones and lacks some. Recorded for this sample: about 43,000 clones. Trimming pared 0 bases from V and 2 bases from J, leaving 8 bases between. The CDR3 spans 14 residues. Germline V gene lookup returns CDR1 LGHNA and CDR2 YSLEER. The sample comes from a study of cytomegalovirus exposure and HLA in healthy donors. The study's findings and limits: In an earlier analysis, in fewer than 700 donors, most V segments appeared productive either ~90% or ~30% of the time. Fewer N-insertions (relative to the approximately 670-donor mean) were reportedly seen in an Asian-associated ancestry cluster in a later analysis. Association of a missense DCLRE1C variant with TCR beta V- and J-gene trimming was reported in a later analysis. Looking again later, the authors saw that most CMV-associated TCR beta chains seemed HLA-restricted.

The gene calls are TRBV4-3 and TRBJ2-7, with D hard to call. The origin of this receptor is a woman younger than 45 in good health and CMV-seronegative. The sample consisted of PBMCs. CDR3 sequence reads: CASSQDPNTYEQYF. As DNA, the CDR3 is TGCGCCAGCAGCCAAGATCCCAACACCTACGAGCAGTACTTC.